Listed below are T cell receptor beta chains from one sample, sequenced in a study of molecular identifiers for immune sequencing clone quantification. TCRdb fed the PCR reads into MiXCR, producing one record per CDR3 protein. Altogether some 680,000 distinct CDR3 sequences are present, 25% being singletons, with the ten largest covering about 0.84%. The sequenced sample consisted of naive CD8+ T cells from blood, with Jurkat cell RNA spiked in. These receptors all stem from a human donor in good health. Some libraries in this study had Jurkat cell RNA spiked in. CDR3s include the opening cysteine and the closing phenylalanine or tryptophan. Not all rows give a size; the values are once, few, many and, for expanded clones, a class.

CASSGGRTNNEQFF | few | TRBJ2-1 | TRBV5-1 | 14
CASSLATESYEQYF | . | TRBJ2-7 | TRBV7-6 | 14
CASNQDGLSGANVLTF | . | TRBJ2-6 | TRBV7-3 | 16
CASSFVVGGSRGQPQHF | few | TRBJ1-5 | TRBV28 | 17
CASSQDRRSGNQPQHF | many | TRBJ1-5 | TRBV4-3 | 16
CASSPGWGETQYF | many | TRBJ2-5 | TRBV13 | 13
CASSSAPGTPAEYEQYF | . | TRBJ2-7 | TRBV6-2/TRBV6-3 | 17
CASSQAPGPASTDTQYF | . | TRBJ2-3 | TRBV4-1 | 17
CASSISGPTPQPQHF | many | TRBJ1-5 | TRBV19 | 15
CASSPGLGVGIQETQYF | few | TRBJ2-5 | TRBV9 | 17
CASSHPGSQETQYF | many | TRBJ2-5 | TRBV5-1 | 14
CASSSTPGQGASGNTIYF | . | TRBJ1-3 | TRBV7-2 | 18
CASSEVGHTYGYTF | few | TRBJ1-2 | TRBV25-1 | 14
CASSSGTSGSLLTDTQYF | . | TRBJ2-3 | TRBV6-6 | 18